A single sample is the source of the 9 T cell receptor beta chains below, sequenced in a study of blood T cell repertoires in COVID-19. This table comes from immunoSEQ multiplex PCR, and its TCRdb copy is limited to in-frame clones, with some not included. The top ten hold 9.4% of the sample, which has about 280,000 clones, around 90% seen once. Sequences were obtained from peripheral blood. The origin of the receptors is a man between 18 and 35 years old with active or convalescent COVID-19.

This chain links TRBV3-1 (or the pseudogene TRBV3-2) with TRBJ2-1, with D unresolved. This CDR3 region has 14 residues. V lost 1 base and J lost 3, with 7 bases in between. Germline V CDR1 and CDR2: LGHDT, YNNKEL (reference sequence). The CDR3 DNA reads TGTGCCAGCAGCCAAGTAAATTTCTACAATGAGCAGTTCTTC. It yields the protein CASSQVNFYNEQFF.

The chain employs TRBV5-1 and TRBJ1-3; no firm D call. The CDR3 sequence is 19 residues long. Germline assignment: CDR1 SGHRS and CDR2 YFSETQ. V lost 0 bases and J 2 bases, leaving 21 bases between the germline ends. The CDR3 loop reads CASSLERLTQRAPGNTIYF. CDR3 bases: TGCGCCAGCAGCTTGGAGAGGTTGACCCAGAGGGCCCCTGGAAACACCATATATTTT.

CDR3 nucleotide sequence: TGTGCCAGCAGCGACAGGGGGCGGACTAATGAAAAACTGTTTTTT. It encodes CASSDRGRTNEKLFF. The chain joins TRBV2 to TRBJ1-4; 10 positions agree with TRBD1. Germline CDR1 reads SNHLY; CDR2 reads FYNNEI. J lost 2 bases, V lost 6 bases, and 3 bases had no gene match. This CDR3 has 15 amino acids.

This clone was observed once. V usage is TRBV7-2 and J usage is TRBJ2-1; 14 nucleotides match TRBD2. Germline values: CDR1 SGHTA, CDR2 FQGNSA. Trimming removed 5 bases from V and 9 bases from J; junction bases left unmatched: 9. The CDR3 loop spans 16 amino acids. CDR3 nucleotides: TGTGCCAGCAGCCGCCGACTAGCGGGGGGGCCTCTTGAGCAGTTCTTC. Protein product: CASSRRLAGGPLEQFF.

The J gene is TRBJ2-7, the V gene TRBV5-6; 8 bases are shared with TRBD1. Germline loops: CDR1 SGHDT, CDR2 YYEEEE. This CDR3 spans 14 amino acids. After removal of 0 bases from V and 3 bases from J, the junction contained 2 bases not matched to a gene. The CDR3 reads CASSLATGGYEQYF. Here the CDR3 DNA reads TGTGCCAGCAGCTTGGCCACAGGGGGCTACGAGCAGTACTTC. The full variable domain, in which reference TRBV5-6 and TRBJ2-7 provide the parts outside the CDR3, is DAGVTQSPTHLIKTRGQQVTLRCSPKSGHDTVSWYQQALGQGPQFIFQYYEEEERQRGNFPDRFSGHQFPNYSSELNVNALLLGDSALYLCASSLATGGYEQYFGPGTRLTVT.

This clone was seen only a few times. This chain joins TRBV3-1 (or the pseudogene TRBV3-2) and TRBJ1-2; D is unclear. Germline V gives CDR1 LGHDT, CDR2 YNNKEL (reference sequence). V dropped 1 base and J dropped 2 bases, with 8 bases sitting between them. This CDR3 has 14 residues. CDR3 amino acids: CASSQAGSNYGYTF. CDR3 DNA sequence: TGTGCCAGCAGCCAAGCCGGGAGCAACTATGGCTACACCTTC.

The chain carries TRBV5-1 and TRBJ1-2; D unresolved. Per the germline V gene, CDR1 is SGHRS and CDR2 is YFSETQ. V was clipped by 6 bases and J by 2 bases, with 8 bases between them. The CDR3 loop spans 12 amino acids. The CDR3 here is CASKNQNYGYTF. As DNA, the CDR3 is TGCGCCAGCAAGAATCAGAACTATGGCTACACCTTC. The variable domain in full, with the rest retrieved from reference TRBV5-1 and TRBJ1-2, is KAGVTQTPRYLIKTRGQQVTLSCSPISGHRSVSWYQQTPGQGLQFLFEYFSETQRNKGNFPGRFSGRQFSNSRSEMNVSTLELGDSALYLCASKNQNYGYTFGSGTRLTVV.

This clone was counted a single time. The V call is TRBV7-9, the J call TRBJ2-5, with 11 bases matching TRBD2. The CDR3 is 17 amino acids. CDR1 is SEHNR, CDR2 FQNEAQ, per germline (reference sequence). V shed 2 bases and J 1 base; nucleotides not matched to a gene: 6. The CDR3 DNA is TGTGCCAGCAGCTTACTCCTGACTAGCGGGGCCCAAGAGACCCAGTACTTC. This encodes CASSLLLTSGAQETQYF.

This clone was picked up one time. V is TRBV3-1 (or the pseudogene TRBV3-2) and J is TRBJ2-5; the D gene is possibly TRBD2 (6 bases). Germline V gene sequence: CDR1 LGHDT, CDR2 YNNKEL (reference sequence). CDR3 length equals 16 residues. Trimming left V 0 bases short and J 5 bases short, with 16 bases between. CDR3 nucleotide sequence: TGTGCCAGCAGCCAAGATCTACCGGGGGTGAAGGAGACCCAGTACTTC. Amino acids: CASSQDLPGVKETQYF.